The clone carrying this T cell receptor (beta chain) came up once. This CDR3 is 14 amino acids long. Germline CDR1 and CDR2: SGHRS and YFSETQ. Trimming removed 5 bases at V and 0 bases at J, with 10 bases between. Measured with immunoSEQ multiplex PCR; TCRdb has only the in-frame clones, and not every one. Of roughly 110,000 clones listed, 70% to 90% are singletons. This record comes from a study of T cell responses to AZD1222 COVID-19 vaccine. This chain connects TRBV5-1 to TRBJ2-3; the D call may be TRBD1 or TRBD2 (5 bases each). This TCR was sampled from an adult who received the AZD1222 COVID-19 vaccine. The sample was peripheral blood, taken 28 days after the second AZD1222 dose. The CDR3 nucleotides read TGCGCCAGCAGAGAGGGGCCCAGCACAGATACGCAGTATTTT. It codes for CASREGPSTDTQYF.